Below, 24 T cell receptor beta chains from the same sample are listed, as sequenced in a study of blood T cells in healthy people across ages. A sample-barcoded 5' primer and a J-beta primer mix were used in a second PCR of roughly 7 to 11 cycles. Each CDR3 protein is one row after TCRdb ran MiXCR on the 5' RACE reads. Among about 680,000 distinct CDR3 sequences, approximately 49% were seen once, and the ten largest hold 25% to 35%. The sample taken for sequencing was blood. The receptor source for this set is a woman aged 55-70 years in good health.

The J gene is TRBJ2-2, the V gene TRBV4-2; 9 bases match TRBD2. Germline V gene sequence: CDR1 LGHNA, CDR2 YNFKEQ. The CDR3 contains 16 residues. Losses at the gene ends were 3 bases for V and 6 bases for J; bases not matched to a gene: 8. CDR3 amino acids: CASSHYSGGLAGELFF. The DNA for the CDR3 is TGTGCCAGCAGCCATTATAGCGGGGGCTTAGCCGGGGAGCTGTTTTTT.

The chain is built from TRBV7-9 and TRBJ1-1; TRBD1 agrees at 7 bases. CDR1 and CDR2 (germline): SEHNR, FQNEAQ (reference sequence). This CDR3 has 15 residues. The junction had 7 bases not matched to a gene; V was cut back by 5 bases and J by 1 base. CDR3 in DNA: TGTGCCAGCAGCGTCCGACAGGGATCGAACACTGAAGCTTTCTTT. Its translation: CASSVRQGSNTEAFF.

This clonotype was seen a handful of times. The chain links TRBV20-1 to TRBJ2-7, with D unclear. Germline lookup yields CDR1 DFQATT and CDR2 SNEGSKA (reference sequence). The CDR3 is made up of 14 amino acids. V lost 2 bases to trimming and J lost 1 base, with 12 bases between them. This CDR3 reads CSARLSGSSYEQYF. The CDR3 region has the DNA TGCAGTGCTAGACTATCCGGTAGTTCCTACGAGCAGTACTTC.

About this clonotype itself: This may be a read error: a much more frequent sequence differs by one nucleotide. V usage is TRBV29-1 and J usage is TRBJ2-7; 7 positions agree with TRBD1. The CDR3 sequence is 12 residues long. Germline V lookup: CDR1 SQVTM, CDR2 ANQGSEA. CDR3 sequence (DNA): TGCAGCGCCAGGGACAGCTCCTACGAGCGGTACTTC. It translates to CSARDSSYERYF.

The sample holds a few counts of this clonotype. V usage is TRBV7-2 and J usage is TRBJ2-7; D is uncertain. V lost 4 bases and J 0 bases, leaving 7 bases between the germline ends. CDR1 is SGHTA and CDR2 is FQGNSA in the germline V gene. CDR3 length: 13 residues. CDR3 protein: CASSSAPSYEQYF. Written as DNA, the CDR3 is TGTGCCAGCAGCTCAGCACCCTCCTACGAGCAGTACTTC.

This chain joins TRBV7-2 and TRBJ2-3; D is perhaps TRBD1 or TRBD2 (6 bases each). Per the germline V gene, CDR1 is SGHTA and CDR2 is FQGNSA. Trimming shortened V by 3 bases and J by 3 bases, and 13 bases separated the two germline ends. The CDR3 contains 15 residues. In DNA form, the CDR3 reads TGTGCCAGCAGCTTTGTCGGGGGCCTAACAGATACGCAGTATTTT. This encodes CASSFVGGLTDTQYF.

This clonotype has a count of ten or more. The gene calls are TRBV7-2 and TRBJ2-2; D possibly corresponds to TRBD2 (5 bases). The CDR3 runs 13 residues. V lost 3 bases and J lost 7, with 9 bases in between. Germline V gives CDR1 SGHTA, CDR2 FQGNSA. CDR3 residues: CASSFGVRGELFF. CDR3 in DNA: TGTGCCAGCAGCTTCGGGGTCCGCGGGGAGCTGTTTTTT.

Comments on this clonotype: Germline and junction disagree at one end, which may indicate a read error. The chain joins TRBV28 to TRBJ1-2, with 8 positions matching TRBD1. The CDR3 is made up of 16 amino acids. Germline V lookup: CDR1 MDHEN, CDR2 SYDVKM. The CDR3 nucleotides read TGCGCCAGCAGTTCCCCGGGGGGACAGGATTACTATGGCTACACCTTC. It encodes CASSSPGGQDYYGYTF.

The V call is TRBV29-1, the J call TRBJ1-2; no clear D. V dropped 5 bases and J dropped 4 bases, with 11 bases sitting between them. The germline CDR1 and CDR2 sequences are SQVTM and ANQGSEA. The CDR3 length is 12 residues. CDR3 amino acids: CSVYFPLYGYTF. The CDR3 region has the DNA TGCAGCGTTTATTTCCCACTCTATGGCTACACCTTC.

The chain employs TRBV12-5 and TRBJ2-3; D is possibly TRBD2 (6 bases). Germline V gene data show CDR1 as LGHNT and CDR2 as FRNRAP. Trimming took 1 base from V and 1 from J, leaving 9 bases between them. The CDR3 totals 15 residues. The CDR3 protein is CASGLGASGTDTQYF. In DNA, the CDR3 is TGTGCTAGTGGTTTGGGAGCTAGCGGCACAGATACGCAGTATTTT.

The CDR3 is CASSQPGTSYEQYF. In DNA, the CDR3 is TGTGCCAGCAGCCAACCGGGGACCTCCTACGAGCAGTACTTC. The chain is built from TRBV4-2 and TRBJ2-7; D tentatively fits TRBD1 or TRBD2 (5 bases each). V shed 2 bases and J shed 0 bases, with 8 bases lying between them. Germline V lookup: CDR1 LGHNA, CDR2 YNFKEQ. CDR3 length equals 14 residues.

This chain uses TRBV12-3 or TRBV12-4 with TRBJ2-5; D possibly corresponds to TRBD2 (7 bases). This CDR3 has 17 residues. The germline V and J ends were trimmed by 5 bases and 0 bases, with 19 bases remaining between them. The CDR3 region has the DNA TGTGCCAGCAGTCCTTTTGGGGGGGGCACGTACCAAGAGACCCAGTACTTC. It yields the protein CASSPFGGGTYQETQYF.

The chain has TRBV12-3 or TRBV12-4 and TRBJ2-1, with a weak D call TRBD2 (6 bases). There are 14 residues in the CDR3. The V end was cut by 8 bases, the J end by 7 bases, with 18 bases between. The CDR3 is CASGVAVKLNEQFF. The DNA of the CDR3 is TGTGCCAGCGGGGTAGCGGTGAAGCTTAATGAGCAGTTCTTC.

The rearrangement links TRBV6-1 to TRBJ2-5, with D possibly TRBD2 on 5 matching bases. Trimming removed 2 bases from V and 2 bases from J, with 9 bases in between. Germline assignment: CDR1 MNHNS and CDR2 SASEGT. CDR3 length: 14 residues. The CDR3 DNA reads as TGTGCCAGCAGTGAACTCCGGGGACAAGAGACCCAGTACTTC. This codes for CASSELRGQETQYF.

This clonotype was detected once. V gene TRBV29-1 combines with J gene TRBJ2-3; 10 bases line up with TRBD2. The ends lost 7 bases at V and 6 bases at J; junction bases unmatched: 13. CDR1 and CDR2 from the germline V gene are SQVTM and ANQGSEA. The CDR3 runs to 15 residues. The CDR3 coding sequence is TGCAGCGCCGCACTTTCTAGCGGGAGTGATGATACGCAGTATTTT. Translated: CSAALSSGSDDTQYF.

This clonotype was seen many times. V gene TRBV12-3 or TRBV12-4 combines with J gene TRBJ1-5; D possibly corresponds to TRBD1 (5 bases). The CDR3 contains 13 residues. The ends were cut back, 5 bases at V and 4 bases at J, with 9 bases in the middle. The CDR3 loop reads CASSASGNQPQHF. DNA for the CDR3: TGTGCCAGCAGTGCATCAGGGAATCAGCCCCAGCATTTT.

This clonotype was detected only a few times. V gene TRBV27 combines with J gene TRBJ2-1; 7 nucleotides align to TRBD1. The CDR3 is 13 amino acids. Trimming cost V 6 bases and J 6 bases; bases outside gene matches: 5. Germline CDR1 reads MNHEY; CDR2 reads SMNVEV (reference sequence). CDR3 protein: CASRPTGINEQFF. As DNA, the CDR3 is TGTGCCAGCAGACCGACAGGGATCAATGAGCAGTTCTTC.

The V gene is TRBV20-1, the J gene TRBJ2-5; weak D call: TRBD1 (8 bases). There are 16 residues in the CDR3. CDR1 is DFQATT and CDR2 is SNEGSKA in the germline V gene (reference sequence). Trimming cost V 0 bases and J 4 bases, with 18 bases left between them. The CDR3 DNA reads TGCAGTGCTAGAGATCCATGGACAGGGAGGGGAGAGACCCAGTACTTC. Residues: CSARDPWTGRGETQYF.

J is TRBJ1-2 and V is TRBV15; 9 bases fit TRBD1. CDR3 size: 14 residues. CDR1 and CDR2 (germline): LNHNV, YYDKDF (reference sequence). The trim removed 3 bases at V and 7 bases at J, leaving 6 bases unmatched. The CDR3 DNA is TGTGCCACCAGCAGTCAACAGGGGGCTGGTGGCTACACCTTC. This translates into CATSSQQGAGGYTF.

This clonotype was seen a single time. CDR3 bases: TGCAGCGTTGAGTATATCGGACAGAGGGTCAATGAGCAGTTCTTC. Translating gives CSVEYIGQRVNEQFF. The rearrangement joins TRBV29-1 to TRBJ2-1; weak D call: TRBD1 (6 bases). Trimming left V 3 bases short and J 6 bases short, with 18 bases between. In germline, CDR1 is SQVTM, CDR2 ANQGSEA. There are 15 residues in the CDR3.

The J gene is TRBJ1-4, the V gene TRBV20-1; D call uncertain. Germline values: CDR1 DFQATT, CDR2 SNEGSKA (reference sequence). The CDR3 is 11 residues long. The CDR3 spells CRLASNEKLFF. The CDR3 nucleotides are TGCAGATTGGCTTCTAATGAAAAACTGTTTTTT.

This clonotype was detected only a few times. The V gene is TRBV5-1, the J gene TRBJ1-1, with no clear D. Germline values: CDR1 SGHRS, CDR2 YFSETQ. This CDR3 has 13 amino acids. V lost 2 bases to trimming and J lost 3 bases, with 8 bases between them. The DNA of the CDR3 is TGCGCCAGCAGCTTAGCCCAGGACACTGAAGCTTTCTTT. Translated, it gives CASSLAQDTEAFF.

The chain uses TRBV5-5 and TRBJ2-2, with D unresolved. Trimming stripped 4 bases from V and 0 bases from J, with 10 bases between. The CDR3 consists of 15 residues. Germline CDR1 reads SGHKS; CDR2 reads YYEKEE (reference sequence). Written as DNA, the CDR3 is TGTGCCAGCAGCGCTGGACCTTCGAACACCGGGGAGCTGTTTTTT. Translating gives CASSAGPSNTGELFF. Full variable domain (rest looked up from reference TRBV5-5 and TRBJ2-2): DAGVTQSPTHLIKTRGQQVTLRCSPISGHKSVSWYQQVLGQGPQFIFQYYEKEERGRGNFPDRFSARQFPNYSSELNVNALLLGDSALYLCASSAGPSNTGELFFGEGSRLTVL.

V and J are TRBV20-1 and TRBJ2-3; 7 bases line up with TRBD1. V was pared by 3 bases and J by 2 bases, with 5 bases of the junction left unmatched. CDR1 is DFQATT and CDR2 is SNEGSKA in the germline V gene (reference sequence). CDR3 size: 14 residues. This CDR3 reads CSAREGTDTDTQYF. CDR3 in DNA: TGCAGTGCTAGGGAAGGGACAGACACAGATACGCAGTATTTT.